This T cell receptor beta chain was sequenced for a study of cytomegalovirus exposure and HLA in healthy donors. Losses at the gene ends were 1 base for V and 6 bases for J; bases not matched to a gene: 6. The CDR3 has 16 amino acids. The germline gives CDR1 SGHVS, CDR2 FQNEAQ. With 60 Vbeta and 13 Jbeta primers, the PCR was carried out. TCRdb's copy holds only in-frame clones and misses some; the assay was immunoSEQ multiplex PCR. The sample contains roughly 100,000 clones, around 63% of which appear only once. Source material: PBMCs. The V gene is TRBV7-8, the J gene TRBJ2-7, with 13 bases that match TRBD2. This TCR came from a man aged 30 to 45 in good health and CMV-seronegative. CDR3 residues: CASSLGWTSGSPEQYF. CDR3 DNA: TGTGCCAGCAGCTTAGGTTGGACTAGCGGGAGCCCCGAGCAGTACTTC.